The 3 T cell receptor beta chains reported below all come from one sample, sequenced in a study of blood T cell repertoires in COVID-19. Generated by immunoSEQ multiplex PCR, the TCRdb table keeps only in-frame clones and is missing some. Of some 310,000 clones listed, under 90% are singletons. Material for sequencing was peripheral blood. All receptors come from a woman in her twenties or thirties with COVID-19, enrolled during active disease.

The V call is TRBV6-5, the J call TRBJ2-2; 9 nucleotides match TRBD2. This CDR3 has 16 amino acids. CDR1 and CDR2 from the germline V gene are MNHEY and SVGAGI. J gave up 4 bases and V 2 bases, and 5 bases lay outside the gene matches. The CDR3 protein is CASSYVAGATTGELFF. DNA of the CDR3: TGTGCCAGCAGTTACGTAGCGGGAGCTACCACCGGGGAGCTGTTTTTT.

The rearrangement joins TRBV6-1 to TRBJ1-6; 7 nucleotides agree with TRBD1. CDR1 and CDR2 (germline): MNHNS, SASEGT. V was pared by 0 bases and J by 8 bases, with 7 bases of the junction left unmatched. This CDR3 has 16 residues. CDR3 sequence reads: CASSEAPQGVYSPLHF. For the CDR3, the DNA is TGTGCCAGCAGTGAAGCGCCGCAGGGGGTCTATTCACCCCTCCACTTT.

The chain joins TRBV6-5 to TRBJ1-1; D might be TRBD1 (6 bases). Germline assignment: CDR1 MNHEY and CDR2 SVGAGI. The CDR3 has 13 amino acids. The germline V and J ends were trimmed by 6 bases and 4 bases, with 12 bases remaining between them. The CDR3 nucleotides are TGTGCCAGCAGCCGAACAGGGACCACTGAAGCTTTCTTT. As protein: CASSRTGTTEAFF.